The 10 T cell receptor beta chains reported below all come from one sample, sequenced in a study of shared clonotypes between healthy human individuals. Only in-frame clones appear in the TCRdb table, and some are missing; sequencing was by immunoSEQ multiplex PCR. Found here are millions of clones, about 95% of them singletons; the top ten hold roughly 1%. Naive CD8 cells, CD45RO-negative and positively selected for CCR7, excluded terminally differentiated effector memory CD45RA+ cells. The source material was naive CD8+ T cells sorted from blood. The receptors here all came from a man aged 18 to 30 in good health.

This chain joins TRBV29-1 and TRBJ2-7, with D unresolved. The CDR3 totals 15 residues. Germline CDR1 reads SQVTM; CDR2 reads ANQGSEA. V lost 1 base and J lost 2, with 15 bases in between. The CDR3 region has the DNA TGCAGCGTTGAAGGTGAGGAGTTCCCGGCCTACGAGCAGTACTTC. Amino acids: CSVEGEEFPAYEQYF.

V gene TRBV9 combines with J gene TRBJ1-2; D is undetermined. CDR1 SGDLS and CDR2 YYNGEE come from the germline V gene. With 1 base removed from V and 3 bases from J, the gap between germline ends came to 10 bases. The CDR3 spans 14 residues. The DNA of the CDR3 is TGTGCCAGCAGCGTAAGCTCCGGAGACTATGGCTACACCTTC. It is translated as CASSVSSGDYGYTF.

The chain combines TRBV6-1 with TRBJ1-5; D gene ambiguous. This CDR3 comprises 15 residues. Germline-derived CDR1 and CDR2 are MNHNS and SASEGT. Trimming removed 1 base at V and 7 bases at J, with 14 bases between. The CDR3 sequence is CASSEGTRSGQPQHF. In nucleotides, the CDR3 is TGTGCCAGCAGTGAAGGGACGAGGTCGGGGCAGCCCCAGCATTTT.

The J gene is TRBJ1-2, the V gene TRBV27; the match to TRBD1 covers 12 bases. Germline V gene sequence: CDR1 MNHEY, CDR2 SMNVEV (reference sequence). J gave up 5 bases and V 1 base, and 14 bases lay outside the gene matches. The CDR3 spans 19 residues. This chain's CDR3 is CASSLLSAPGQGAGYGYTF. DNA for the CDR3: TGTGCCAGCAGTTTATTATCCGCTCCGGGACAGGGGGCGGGGTATGGCTACACCTTC.

The V gene is TRBV27, the J gene TRBJ2-2, with D unresolved. From germline, CDR1 is MNHEY and CDR2 SMNVEV (reference sequence). The V end was cut by 3 bases, the J end by 0 bases, with 14 bases between. CDR3 length: 17 amino acids. CDR3 residues: CASSFVAQFANTGELFF. The CDR3 nucleotides read TGTGCCAGCAGTTTTGTTGCCCAGTTCGCGAACACCGGGGAGCTGTTTTTT.

V usage is TRBV7-9 and J usage is TRBJ1-4; the D is unclear. Germline lookup yields CDR1 SEHNR and CDR2 FQNEAQ (reference sequence). V lost 4 bases and J lost 8, with 14 bases in between. This CDR3 contains 14 residues. CDR3 in amino acids: CASSSPRGREKLFF. The CDR3 region has the DNA TGTGCCAGCAGCTCTCCAAGAGGGCGCGAAAAACTGTTTTTT.

The rearrangement joins TRBV4-1 to TRBJ1-2; the D is unclear. V gave up 1 base and J gave up 3 bases, with 12 bases separating them. CDR1 is MGHRA and CDR2 is YSYEKL in the germline V gene. The CDR3 consists of 15 residues. CDR3 sequence reads: CASSQAPGSYYGYTF. CDR3 bases: TGCGCCAGCAGCCAAGCCCCGGGCAGCTACTATGGCTACACCTTC.

This chain uses TRBV27 with TRBJ2-3, with 10 bases matching TRBD1. With 8 bases clipped from V and 3 bases from J, the junction kept 5 bases outside the gene matches. Germline V gene sequence: CDR1 MNHEY, CDR2 SMNVEV (reference sequence). The CDR3 length is 14 residues. The CDR3 reads CASGDRGHTDTQYF. The CDR3 nucleotides are TGTGCCAGCGGGGACAGGGGACATACAGATACGCAGTATTTT.

This chain links TRBV6-1 with TRBJ2-2; D perhaps matches TRBD1 (6 bases). From germline, CDR1 is MNHNS and CDR2 SASEGT. The CDR3 is 16 amino acids. V lost 3 bases to trimming and J lost 2 bases, with 13 bases between them. CDR3 nucleotides: TGTGCCAGCAGTGACCTGGGACACATCAACACCGGGGAGCTGTTTTTT. Translation: CASSDLGHINTGELFF.

As regards this clone: An end of the junction does not agree with germline; a read error may underlie this. V is TRBV15 and J is TRBJ2-6; D gene ambiguous. This CDR3 has 16 residues. The germline V gene has CDR1 LNHNV and CDR2 YYDKDF (reference sequence). Here the CDR3 reads CATGRDLDPGANVLTF. The CDR3, as DNA: TGTGCCACCGGCAGAGACCTAGACCCTGGGGCCAACGTCCTGACTTTC.